This TCR beta chain was recovered during a study of siplizumab effects on memory and regulatory T cells. Whole-study results and caveats: Of the alloreactive clones, only a minor fraction mapped to unstimulated subsets. Mean Treg-derived proportions of mappable alloreactive CD4+ clones were around 70% for siplizumab and 25% to 30% for controls. There appeared to be greater diversity in naive T cells than in memory cells, and naive T cells seemed major contributors to the alloresponse. No functional test confirmed suppression by proliferating siplizumab-culture Tregs.

V dropped 10 bases and J dropped 5 bases, with 15 bases sitting between them. The CDR3 contains 12 residues. The germline gives CDR1 MGHDK, CDR2 SYGVNS. The table came from immunoSEQ multiplex PCR; TCRdb's copy has only in-frame clones and leaves some out. The sample consists of under 140,000 clones, about nine tenths of them appearing once. As concerns this clone: Its antigen is unidentified.

The receptor was derived from a human donor in good health. The chain recombines TRBV25-1 with TRBJ2-7; perhaps TRBD1 as D (6 bases). Specimen: CD4+ T cells sorted from blood. As DNA, the CDR3 is TGTGCCACCGAGGGGGTCGCTCACGAGCAGTACTTC. Amino acid sequence: CATEGVAHEQYF.